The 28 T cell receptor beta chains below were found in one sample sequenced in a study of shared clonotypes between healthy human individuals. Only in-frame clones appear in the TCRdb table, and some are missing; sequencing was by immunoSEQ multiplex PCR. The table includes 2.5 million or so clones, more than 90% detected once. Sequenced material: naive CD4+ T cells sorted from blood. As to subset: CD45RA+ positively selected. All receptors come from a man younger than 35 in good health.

DNA of the CDR3: TGTGCCAGCAGTGGGACCCTTATTGGGGGCTACACCTTC. Its translation: CASSGTLIGGYTF. The rearrangement uses TRBV6-6 and TRBJ1-2; weak D call: TRBD1 (5 bases). The V gene lost 5 bases and the J gene lost 8 bases, with 15 bases spanning the gap. Germline V gene lookup returns CDR1 MNHNY and CDR2 SVGAGI (reference sequence). CDR3 size: 13 residues.

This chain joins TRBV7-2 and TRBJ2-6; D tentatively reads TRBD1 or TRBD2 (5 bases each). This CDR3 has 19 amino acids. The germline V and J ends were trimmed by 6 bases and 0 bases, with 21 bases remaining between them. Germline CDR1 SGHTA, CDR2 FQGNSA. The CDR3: CASSGRGSPVISGANVLTF. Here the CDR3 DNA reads TGTGCCAGCAGTGGACGGGGCAGTCCCGTTATCTCTGGGGCCAACGTCCTGACTTTC. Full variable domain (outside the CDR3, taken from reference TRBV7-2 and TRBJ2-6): GAGVSQSPSNKVTEKGKDVELRCDPISGHTALYWYRQSLGQGLEFLIYFQGNSAPDKSGLPSDRFSAERTGGSVSTLTIQRTQQEDSAVYLCASSGRGSPVISGANVLTFGAGSRLTVL.

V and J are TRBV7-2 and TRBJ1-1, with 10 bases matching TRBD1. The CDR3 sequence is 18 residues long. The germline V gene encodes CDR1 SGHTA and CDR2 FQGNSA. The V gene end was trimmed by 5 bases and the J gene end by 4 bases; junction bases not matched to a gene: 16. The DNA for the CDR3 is TGTGCCAGCAGCCGCCGACAGGGGGCGCTGTCAAGGGGCACTGAAGCTTTCTTT. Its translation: CASSRRQGALSRGTEAFF.

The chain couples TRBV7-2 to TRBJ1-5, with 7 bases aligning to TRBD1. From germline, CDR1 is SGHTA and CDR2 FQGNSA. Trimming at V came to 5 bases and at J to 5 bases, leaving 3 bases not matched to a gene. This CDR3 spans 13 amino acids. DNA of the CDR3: TGTGCCAGCAGCCGACAGGGAGATCAGCCCCAGCATTTT. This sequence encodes CASSRQGDQPQHF.

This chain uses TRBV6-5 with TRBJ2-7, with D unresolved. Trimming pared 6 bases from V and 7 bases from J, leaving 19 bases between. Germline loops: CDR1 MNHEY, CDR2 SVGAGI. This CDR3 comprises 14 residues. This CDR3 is CASRAGDVRGEQYF. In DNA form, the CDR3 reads TGTGCCAGCAGGGCAGGCGATGTTCGTGGGGAGCAGTACTTC.

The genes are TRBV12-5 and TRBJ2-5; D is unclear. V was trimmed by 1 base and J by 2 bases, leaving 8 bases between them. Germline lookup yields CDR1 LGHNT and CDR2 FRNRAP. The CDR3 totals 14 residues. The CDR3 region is CASGLDLGQETQYF. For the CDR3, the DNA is TGTGCTAGTGGTTTGGACTTAGGGCAAGAGACCCAGTACTTC.

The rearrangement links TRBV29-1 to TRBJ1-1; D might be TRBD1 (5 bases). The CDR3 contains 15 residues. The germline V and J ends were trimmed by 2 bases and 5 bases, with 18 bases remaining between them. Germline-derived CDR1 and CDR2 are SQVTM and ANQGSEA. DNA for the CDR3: TGCAGCGTTGAAAACCCGACAGTGAGGGGAACTGAAGCTTTCTTT. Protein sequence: CSVENPTVRGTEAFF.

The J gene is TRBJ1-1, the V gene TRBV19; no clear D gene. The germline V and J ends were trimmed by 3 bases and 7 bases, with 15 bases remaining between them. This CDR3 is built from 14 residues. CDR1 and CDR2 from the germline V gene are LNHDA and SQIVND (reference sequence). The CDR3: CASSIVRGGGEAFF. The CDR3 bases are TGTGCCAGTAGTATTGTGCGGGGAGGTGGTGAAGCTTTCTTT.

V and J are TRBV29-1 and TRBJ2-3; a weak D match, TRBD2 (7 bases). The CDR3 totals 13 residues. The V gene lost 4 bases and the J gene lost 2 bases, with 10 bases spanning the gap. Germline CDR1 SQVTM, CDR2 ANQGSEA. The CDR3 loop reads CSVVRGATDTQYF. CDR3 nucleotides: TGCAGCGTTGTACGGGGGGCCACAGATACGCAGTATTTT.

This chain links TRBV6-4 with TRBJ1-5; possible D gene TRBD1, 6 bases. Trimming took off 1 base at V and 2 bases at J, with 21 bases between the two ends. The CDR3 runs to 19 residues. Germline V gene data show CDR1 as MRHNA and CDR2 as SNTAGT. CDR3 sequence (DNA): TGTGCCAGCAGTGACTTGTCAGGGGAACAGCATCTGGGCAATCAGCCCCAGCATTTT. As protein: CASSDLSGEQHLGNQPQHF.

CDR3 region: CASSQVASGGFKTQYF. The CDR3, as DNA: TGTGCCAGCAGCCAAGTGGCTAGCGGGGGATTTAAGACCCAGTACTTC. V is TRBV4-2 and J is TRBJ2-5, with TRBD2 matching 10 bases. This CDR3 spans 16 amino acids. Looked up from germline, CDR1 is LGHNA and CDR2 is YNFKEQ. With V trimmed by 1 base and J by 6 bases, 8 bases remained unmatched.

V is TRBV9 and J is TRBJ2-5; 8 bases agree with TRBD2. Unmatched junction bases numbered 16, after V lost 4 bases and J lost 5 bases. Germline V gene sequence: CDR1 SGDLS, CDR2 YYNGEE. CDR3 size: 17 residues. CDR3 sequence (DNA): TGTGCCAGCAGCCCCAGAGGGACTAGGGATCATGGGGAGACCCAGTACTTC. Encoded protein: CASSPRGTRDHGETQYF.

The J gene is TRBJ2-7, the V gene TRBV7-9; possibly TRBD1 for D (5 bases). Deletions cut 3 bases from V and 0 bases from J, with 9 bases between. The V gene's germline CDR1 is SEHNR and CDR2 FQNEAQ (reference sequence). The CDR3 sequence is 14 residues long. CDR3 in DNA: TGTGCCAGCAGCTTGGCTGACAGCTCCTACGAGCAGTACTTC. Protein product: CASSLADSSYEQYF.

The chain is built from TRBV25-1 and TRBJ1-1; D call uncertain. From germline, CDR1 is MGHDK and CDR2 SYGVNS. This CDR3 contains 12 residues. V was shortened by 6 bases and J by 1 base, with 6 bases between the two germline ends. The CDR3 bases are TGTGCCAGCAGGACCGGGAACACTGAAGCTTTCTTT. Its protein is CASRTGNTEAFF. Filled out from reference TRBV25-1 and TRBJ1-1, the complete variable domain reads EADIYQTPRYLVIGTGKKITLECSQTMGHDKMYWYQQDPGMELHLIHYSYGVNSTEKGDLSSESTVSRIRTEHFPLTLESARPSHTSQYLCASRTGNTEAFFGQGTRLTVV.

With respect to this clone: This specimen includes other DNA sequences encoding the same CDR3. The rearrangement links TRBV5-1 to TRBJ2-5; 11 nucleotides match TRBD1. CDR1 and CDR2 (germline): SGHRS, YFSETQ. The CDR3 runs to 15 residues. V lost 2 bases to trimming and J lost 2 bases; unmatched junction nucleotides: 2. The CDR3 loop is CASSLGTGGQETQYF. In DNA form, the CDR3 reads TGCGCCAGCAGCTTAGGGACAGGGGGTCAAGAGACCCAGTACTTC.

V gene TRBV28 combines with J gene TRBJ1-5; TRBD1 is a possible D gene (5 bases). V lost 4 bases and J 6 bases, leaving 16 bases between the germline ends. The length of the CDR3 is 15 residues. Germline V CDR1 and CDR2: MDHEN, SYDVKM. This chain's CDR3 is CASSSHGGLIQPQHF. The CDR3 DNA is TGTGCCAGCAGTTCCCACGGGGGGTTAATTCAGCCCCAGCATTTT.

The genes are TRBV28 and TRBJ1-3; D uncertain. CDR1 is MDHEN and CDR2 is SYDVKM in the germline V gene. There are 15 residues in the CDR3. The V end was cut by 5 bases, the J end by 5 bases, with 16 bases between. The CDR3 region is CASSPVWWDRNTIYF. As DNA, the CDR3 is TGTGCCAGCAGTCCCGTCTGGTGGGATCGAAACACCATATATTTT.

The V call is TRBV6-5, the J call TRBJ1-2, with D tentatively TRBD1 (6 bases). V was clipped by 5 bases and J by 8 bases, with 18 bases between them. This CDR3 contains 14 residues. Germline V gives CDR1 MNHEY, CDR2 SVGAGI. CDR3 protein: CASSPTLGAGGYTF. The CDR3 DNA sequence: TGTGCCAGCAGTCCGACGTTGGGGGCTGGGGGCTACACCTTC.

The CDR3 coding sequence is TGTGCCAGCAGCATGGGACAGGGGCCCTCCTACGAGCAGTACTTC. This translates into CASSMGQGPSYEQYF. The chain has TRBV9 and TRBJ2-7; TRBD1 agrees at 10 bases. The CDR3 contains 15 residues. With 4 bases clipped from V and 0 bases from J, the junction kept 4 bases outside the gene matches. CDR1 is SGDLS and CDR2 is YYNGEE in the germline V gene.

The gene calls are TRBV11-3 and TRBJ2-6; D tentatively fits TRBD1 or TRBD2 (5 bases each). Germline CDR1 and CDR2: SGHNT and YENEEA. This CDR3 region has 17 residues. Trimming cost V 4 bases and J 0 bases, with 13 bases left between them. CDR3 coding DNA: TGTGCCAGCAGCTCGGGAAGACAGAGCTCTGGGGCCAACGTCCTGACTTTC. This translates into CASSSGRQSSGANVLTF.

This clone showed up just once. CDR3 sequence: CASSEGMTGQETQYF. In nucleotides, the CDR3 is TGTGCCAGCAGTGAAGGGATGACAGGGCAAGAGACCCAGTACTTC. The chain uses TRBV25-1 and TRBJ2-5; 7 nucleotides line up with TRBD1. The CDR3 contains 15 residues. V gave up 2 bases and J gave up 2 bases; unmatched junction bases: 5. Per germline, CDR1 MGHDK and CDR2 SYGVNS.

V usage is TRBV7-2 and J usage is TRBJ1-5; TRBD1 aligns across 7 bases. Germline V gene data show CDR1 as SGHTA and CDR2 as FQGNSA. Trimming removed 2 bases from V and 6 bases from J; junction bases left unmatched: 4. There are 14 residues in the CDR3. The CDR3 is CASSLKGGGQPQHF. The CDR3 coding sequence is TGTGCCAGCAGCTTAAAAGGGGGCGGTCAGCCCCAGCATTTT.

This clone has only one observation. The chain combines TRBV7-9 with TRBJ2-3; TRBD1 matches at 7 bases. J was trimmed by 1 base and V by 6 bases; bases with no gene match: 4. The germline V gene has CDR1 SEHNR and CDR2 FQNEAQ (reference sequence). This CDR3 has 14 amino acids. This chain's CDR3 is CASRPGQGTDTQYF. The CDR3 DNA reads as TGTGCCAGCAGACCTGGACAGGGCACAGATACGCAGTATTTT.

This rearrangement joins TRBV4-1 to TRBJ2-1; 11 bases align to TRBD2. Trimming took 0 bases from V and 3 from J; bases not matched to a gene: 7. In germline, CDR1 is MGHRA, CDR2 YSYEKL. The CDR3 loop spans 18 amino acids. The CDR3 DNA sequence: TGCGCCAGCAGCCAAGATAGAACTAGCGGGGGCCTCTACAATGAGCAGTTCTTC. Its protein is CASSQDRTSGGLYNEQFF.

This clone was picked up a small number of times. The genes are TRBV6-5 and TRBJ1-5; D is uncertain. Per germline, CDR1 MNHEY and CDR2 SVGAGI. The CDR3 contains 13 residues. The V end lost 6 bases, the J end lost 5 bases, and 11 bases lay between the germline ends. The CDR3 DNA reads TGTGCCAGCAGGGCCACTTGGGATCAGCCCCAGCATTTT. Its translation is CASRATWDQPQHF.

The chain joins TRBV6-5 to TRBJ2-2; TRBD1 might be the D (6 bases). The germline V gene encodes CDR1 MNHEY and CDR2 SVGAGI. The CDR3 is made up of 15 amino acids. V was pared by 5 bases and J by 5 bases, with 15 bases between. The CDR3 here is CASSARQAGTGELFF. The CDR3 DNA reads TGTGCCAGCAGTGCGAGACAGGCAGGGACCGGGGAGCTGTTTTTT.

The CDR3 nucleotides read TGTGCCGGAGGGACTAGCGGGACCCACGAGCAGTACTTC. Its protein product is CAGGTSGTHEQYF. The chain joins TRBV2 to TRBJ2-7, with 13 bases aligning to TRBD2. Germline CDR1 is SNHLY and CDR2 is FYNNEI. The CDR3 length is 13 residues. Trimming at V came to 11 bases and at J to 5 bases, leaving 6 bases not matched to a gene.

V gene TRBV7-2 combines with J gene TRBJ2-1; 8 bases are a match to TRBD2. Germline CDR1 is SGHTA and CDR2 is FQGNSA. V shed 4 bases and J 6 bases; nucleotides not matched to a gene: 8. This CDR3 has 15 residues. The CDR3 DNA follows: TGTGCCAGCAGCTCCCTCGGGAGGGCCCCCAATGAGCAGTTCTTC. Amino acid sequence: CASSSLGRAPNEQFF.